This T cell receptor beta chain was identified during a study of shared clonotypes between healthy human individuals. In the study overall: Researchers assigned three CD4 naive, three CD4 memory, two CD8 naive and one CD8 memory plate to each donor. Study results and limitations: Compared with clonotypes that all four donors shared, non-shared clonotypes had lower generation probabilities.

Points on this clone: What it recognizes is unknown.

The protocol was immunoSEQ multiplex PCR, while the TCRdb copy is restricted to in-frame clones and leaves out a portion. Counted here are 750,000 to 1,000,000 clones, about 91% occurring once; the ten biggest clones make up about 24%. CD8 cells classed as naive were CD45RO-negative and positively selected for CCR7, excluding terminally differentiated effector memory CD45RA+ cells. The donor cohort consisted entirely of Caucasian adults residing in Nashville, Tennessee. This TCR derives from a man aged 30 to 45 in good health. The sequencing sample was made of naive CD8+ T cells sorted from blood.

The CDR3 nucleotides are TGTGCCAGCAGTCCACTTCTAGCGGGAGATGGTGAGCAGTTCTTC. It specifies CASSPLLAGDGEQFF. The chain couples TRBV27 to TRBJ2-1; 10 positions match TRBD2. The CDR3 has 15 amino acids. V gave up 5 bases and J gave up 9 bases; unmatched junction bases: 10. The germline gives CDR1 MNHEY, CDR2 SMNVEV (reference sequence).